A selection of T cell receptor beta chains follows, all from one sample in a study of blood T cell repertoires in COVID-19. Sequenced by immunoSEQ multiplex PCR; TCRdb stores in-frame clones only, minus some. The sample records approximately 250,000 clones, approximately 86% being singletons. The sample consisted of peripheral blood. All receptors derive from an older woman who had recovered from COVID-19. CDR3s include the opening cysteine and the closing phenylalanine or tryptophan. Fields, in order: J gene, V gene, CDR3 protein.

TRBJ2-5	TRBV15	CATSREGQGQETQYF
TRBJ2-7	TRBV28	CASTRGGAGEQYF
TRBJ1-2	TRBV6-5	CASSSSRGDYGYTF
TRBJ1-4	TRBV5-1	CASSRPGTGAGDEKLFF
TRBJ2-3	TRBV28	CASSKLAGEGADTQYF
TRBJ2-7	TRBV9	CASSVSGTGYYEQYF
TRBJ2-2	TRBV18	CASSPLQGANTGELFF
TRBJ2-1	TRBV4-3	CASSQDPSYNEQFF
TRBJ1-6	TRBV7-2	CASSPRPKTGYNSPLHF
TRBJ1-5	TRBV29-1	CSAGQSNQPQHF
TRBJ1-4	TRBV29-1	CSALQGDEKLFF
TRBJ1-5	TRBV11-1	CASSLALNQPQHF
TRBJ1-6	TRBV27	CASSFGQGLVNSPLHF
TRBJ2-7	TRBV18	CASSPQGTYEQYF
TRBJ1-4	TRBV5-1	CASSLEAGGLNEKLFF
TRBJ2-7	TRBV29-1	CSTTNSYEQYF
TRBJ2-3	TRBV6-5	CASSYWGDTQYF
TRBJ1-1	TRBV7-3	CASSATGLNTEAFF
TRBJ1-1	TRBV10-3	CAISESRAEAFF
TRBJ2-1	TRBV7-2	CASSLGGRVLNEQFF
TRBJ2-3	TRBV5-8	CASSLLETPGTDTQYF
TRBJ2-7	TRBV10-3	CATWTGEAYEQYF
TRBJ2-5	TRBV6-6	CASSARLAGGQGTQYF
TRBJ1-6	TRBV2	CAGQTDSVYSPLHF
TRBJ2-7	TRBV10-3	CAISDSRGAYEQYF
TRBJ1-3	TRBV9	CASSVGSSGNTIYF
TRBJ2-7	TRBV6-5	CASSTLAGDAYEQYF
TRBJ2-7	TRBV4-1	CASSQEGLAVYEQYF
TRBJ2-5	TRBV5-1	CASSLNRGVEETQYF
TRBJ2-1	TRBV4-3	CASSPGPRDSYNEQFF
TRBJ1-5	TRBV28	CAIHRVNQPQHF
TRBJ2-7	TRBV5-4	CASSPSLGYEQYF
TRBJ1-1	TRBV19	CASSRALSATEAFF
TRBJ2-7	TRBV14	CASSPLSSYAHEQYF
TRBJ2-3	TRBV11-2	CASSLDGGSGTDTQYF
TRBJ1-2	TRBV10-3	CAIRRGDRGAEGYTF
TRBJ2-2	TRBV3-1/TRBV3-2	CASSQGRTGELFF
TRBJ1-2	TRBV14	CASSQDSFGYTF
TRBJ2-7	TRBV7-2	CASSLASAGVSYEQYF
TRBJ2-1	TRBV27	CASSFRTTYNEQFF
TRBJ2-1	TRBV5-1	CASRGQGLNEQFF